The rows below give T cell receptor beta chains drawn from one sample of a study of CD4 and CD8 cells across lung adenocarcinoma regions. Via MiXCR, TCRdb re-called the PCR reads, giving one row per CDR3 protein. Of 3,300 or so distinct CDR3 sequences in the sample, 64% are singletons; the top ten hold roughly 18%. Sequences were obtained from CD4+ T cells from the margin of a lung tumor. The source of these receptors is a female donor with lung adenocarcinoma. The CD4 and CD8 labels of this study may be unreliable. The CDR3 runs from the conserved cysteine through the conserved F or W. The D gene is left open where the match is weak. Expanded clones get a size class; other rows say once, few or many, or leave the size out.

D	size	J	V	DNA	CDR3
-	few	TRBJ2-1	TRBV6-1	TGTGCCAGCAGTGTGTCCGGGATCTCCTACTACAATGAGCAGTTCTTC	CASSVSGISYYNEQFF
TRBD2	once	TRBJ2-1	TRBV6-1	TGTGCCAGCAGTGAAATAGCGGGAGGGCTGGGGTACTACAATGAGCAGTTCTTC	CASSEIAGGLGYYNEQFF
TRBD2	few	TRBJ2-7	TRBV4-1	TGCGCCAGCAGCCGCCCGGGACTAGCGGAACCCTACGAGCAGTACTTC	CASSRPGLAEPYEQYF
-	few	TRBJ2-3	TRBV6-1	TGTGCCAGCCTATGGGTAGATACGCAGTATTTT	CASLWVDTQYF
-	once	TRBJ1-2	TRBV6-1	TGTGCCAGCAACGGGGACAACTATGGCTACACCTTC	CASNGDNYGYTF
-	few	TRBJ2-7	TRBV12-3/TRBV12-4	TGTGCCAGCAGTTCCCCCGGGACCAGGACTGGGTACGAGCAGTACTTC	CASSSPGTRTGYEQYF
-	-	TRBJ2-5	TRBV3-1	TGTGCCAGCAGCCAAAGGGCTAGGGAGACCCAGTACTTC	CASSQRARETQYF
TRBD2	-	TRBJ2-3	TRBV6-1	TGTGCCAGCAGTGACCTAGCGGGAGGTTCCACAGATACGCAGTATTTT	CASSDLAGGSTDTQYF
TRBD2	-	TRBJ2-7	TRBV11-2	TGTGCCAGCAGCGTCCAGCGGGAGATGGACGAGCAGTACTTC	CASSVQREMDEQYF
TRBD2	-	TRBJ2-1	TRBV6-5	TGTGCCAGCAGTTTCACCCGACTAGCGGGAGTTCGGGATGAGCAGTTCTTC	CASSFTRLAGVRDEQFF
-	once	TRBJ1-4	TRBV12-3/TRBV12-4	TGTGCCAGCAGTTTCGGCCTGGTTGGTGAAAAACTGTTTTTT	CASSFGLVGEKLFF
-	few	TRBJ1-6	TRBV7-2	TGTGCCAGCAGCCTAAACGAGGGCAGGAGTTCACCCCTCCACTTT	CASSLNEGRSSPLHF
-	large	TRBJ1-1	TRBV5-1	TGCGCCAGCAGCGACCTGGACAGCGCCCACACTGAAGCTTTCTTT	CASSDLDSAHTEAFF
-	-	TRBJ2-1	TRBV6-1	TGTGCCAGCAGACCCAGGTGGCGGGAAAAGGGTGAGCAGTTCTTC	CASRPRWREKGEQFF
-	-	TRBJ2-1	TRBV7-3	TGTGCCAGCAGCTTGTCTTACGGACACAATGAGCAGTTCTTC	CASSLSYGHNEQFF
TRBD1	-	TRBJ1-4	TRBV6-1	TGTGCCAGCAGCCCGGCCCATGGACAGGGGCTGTTTTTT	CASSPAHGQGLFF
-	-	TRBJ2-3	TRBV4-2	TGTGCCAGCAGCCAAGATACGGCGGAAGATACGCAGTATTTT	CASSQDTAEDTQYF
-	-	TRBJ1-5	TRBV27	TGTGCCAGCAGTTTACGGCATGGGGCTAATCAGCCCCAGCATTTT	CASSLRHGANQPQHF
-	-	TRBJ2-7	TRBV6-1	TGTGCCAGCAGTAGAGAACCGGGCCCCTCGTGGGAGCAGTACTTC	CASSREPGPSWEQYF
TRBD1	few	TRBJ1-1	TRBV7-2	TGTGCCAGCAGCCGAGGACAGGGTACGAACACTGAAGCTTTCTTT	CASSRGQGTNTEAFF
-	-	TRBJ1-3	TRBV6-1	TGTGCCAGCACGGACCTCTCTGGAAACACCATATATTTT	CASTDLSGNTIYF
TRBD1	few	TRBJ2-7	TRBV6-1	TGTGCCAGCAGTGAACAACCGGGACAGGGACCCTACGAGCAGTACTTC	CASSEQPGQGPYEQYF
-	-	TRBJ1-1	TRBV6-1	TGTGCCAGCAGTGAAGCGGTAAACACTGAAGCTTTCTTT	CASSEAVNTEAFF
-	-	TRBJ2-3	TRBV7-2	TGTGCCAGCAGCCCTCTACCCTTTACTAGCACAGATACGCAGTATTTT	CASSPLPFTSTDTQYF
-	few	TRBJ2-1	TRBV6-2/TRBV6-3	TGTGCCAGCAGTTACTCGACAAATGAGCAGTTCTTC	CASSYSTNEQFF
-	-	TRBJ2-1	TRBV11-2	TGTGCCAGCAGCCTTTCACGGCTCGGAAACAATGAGCAGTTCTTC	CASSLSRLGNNEQFF
TRBD1	-	TRBJ1-1	TRBV6-1	TGTGCCACTATCGGACAGGGGGGGGTTGAAGCTTTCTTT	CATIGQGGVEAFF
TRBD2	-	TRBJ2-7	TRBV7-8	TGTGCCAGCAGGCGACTAGCGGGAGGCAATGAGCAGTACTTC	CASRRLAGGNEQYF
-	-	TRBJ2-1	TRBV6-5	TGTGCCAGCAGTTATATGGAATTTCGGTTCTTC	CASSYMEFRFF
-	once	TRBJ2-1	TRBV3-1	TGTGCCAGCAGCCAATGGCGGGGCGGGTGGTCCTACAATGAGCAGTTCTTC	CASSQWRGGWSYNEQFF
-	-	TRBJ2-7	TRBV6-1	TGTGCCAGCGAGAGCTACGAGCAGTACTTC	CASESYEQYF
TRBD2	-	TRBJ2-7	TRBV6-1	TGTGCCAGCAGTGAAGCGAAGCTAGCGGACTCCTACGAGCAGTACTTC	CASSEAKLADSYEQYF
-	-	TRBJ2-1	TRBV4-3	TGCGCCAGCAGCCAAGTTCGAGGGTATGAGCAGTTCTTC	CASSQVRGYEQFF
TRBD2	-	TRBJ2-1	TRBV27	TGTGCCAGCAGTCCGACCCGTCTAGCGGGAGGGCAGTATGAGCAGTTCTTC	CASSPTRLAGGQYEQFF
-	-	TRBJ1-4	TRBV5-8	TGTGCCAGCAGCTTGCCGTCAGGCGGGACCCTGTTTTTT	CASSLPSGGTLFF
-	-	TRBJ2-1	TRBV11-2	TGTGCCAGCAGCTTCAGACTAGTGGGCAATGAGCAGTTCTTC	CASSFRLVGNEQFF
TRBD1	once	TRBJ2-1	TRBV11-3	TGTGCCAGCAGCAGAACCGGGACAGGGGTGTTCTTC	CASSRTGTGVFF
TRBD1	-	TRBJ1-4	TRBV12-3/TRBV12-4	TGTGCCAGCAGGTCCGGGACAGGGTCAGAAAAACTGTTTTTT	CASRSGTGSEKLFF
-	few	TRBJ2-1	TRBV6-1	TGTGCCAGCAGTAAACAGTGGAGCGATGAGCAGTTCTTC	CASSKQWSDEQFF
TRBD2	-	TRBJ2-5	TRBV7-6	TGTGCCAGCAGCTTAAACGGGACTAGGGGAGAGACCCAGTACTTC	CASSLNGTRGETQYF
-	-	TRBJ2-2	TRBV7-2	TGTGCCAGCAGCCGAAAAAACACCGGGGAGCTGTTTTTT	CASSRKNTGELFF
-	-	TRBJ2-7	TRBV7-3	TGTGCCAGCTCAGGTTCCTACGAGCAGTACTTC	CASSGSYEQYF
TRBD2	few	TRBJ2-5	TRBV11-2	TGTGCCAGCAGCCTAACTCTGGATTCTAGCGGGAGGGCTCGGGAGACCCAGTACTTC	CASSLTLDSSGRARETQYF
TRBD1	-	TRBJ1-4	TRBV7-6	TGTGCCAGCAGCCCCACAGGGGGAAGAAATGAAAAACTGTTTTTT	CASSPTGGRNEKLFF
-	-	TRBJ2-1	TRBV7-7	TGTGCTAGCAGCTTAGGTACGGGGGATGAGCAGTTCTTC	CASSLGTGDEQFF
TRBD1	-	TRBJ1-2	TRBV4-3	TGCGCCAGCAGCCAAACAGGTGGGGACAGGGCCTATGGCTACACCTTC	CASSQTGGDRAYGYTF
-	-	TRBJ2-1	TRBV6-1	TGTGCCAGCAGTGCAATACACAATGAGCAGTTCTTC	CASSAIHNEQFF
-	-	TRBJ2-1	TRBV6-1	TGTGCCAGCAGTGAACGACAACTCAGGGAGCAGTTCTTC	CASSERQLREQFF
-	-	TRBJ2-1	TRBV6-5	TGTGCCAGCAGTTACGGCTTTGCTACCGAATATGAGCAGTTCTTC	CASSYGFATEYEQFF
-	-	TRBJ2-5	TRBV7-2	TGTGCCAGCAGCTTTTCCGCCATAGGCAGTAAAGAGACCCAGTACTTC	CASSFSAIGSKETQYF
-	-	TRBJ2-1	TRBV6-1	TGTGCCAGCCTTACCGGGACTCCCATCTACAATGAGCAGTTCTTC	CASLTGTPIYNEQFF
TRBD1	-	TRBJ1-2	TRBV27	TGTGCCAGCAGTTTCACAGGGGGCTCTGGCTACACCTTC	CASSFTGGSGYTF
TRBD2	-	TRBJ2-1	TRBV6-1	TGTGCCAGCAGTGAACTGGGGGGAGGGCCGTACAATGAGCAGTTCTTC	CASSELGGGPYNEQFF
-	-	TRBJ2-1	TRBV6-1	TGTGCCAGGGGGACTCTCAATGAGCAGTTCTTC	CARGTLNEQFF